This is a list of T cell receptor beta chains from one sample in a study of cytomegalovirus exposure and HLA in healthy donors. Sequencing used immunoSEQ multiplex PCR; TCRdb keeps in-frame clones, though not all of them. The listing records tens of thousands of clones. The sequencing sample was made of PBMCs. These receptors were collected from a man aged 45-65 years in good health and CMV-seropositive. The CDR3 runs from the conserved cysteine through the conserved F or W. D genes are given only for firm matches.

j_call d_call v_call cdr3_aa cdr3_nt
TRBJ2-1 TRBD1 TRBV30 CAWGAGTGSFDEQFF TGTGCCTGGGGGGCAGGGACAGGGAGTTTTGATGAGCAGTTCTTC
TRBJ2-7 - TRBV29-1 CSDGLQGPPGEQYF TGCAGTGACGGTTTACAGGGTCCCCCCGGCGAGCAGTACTTC
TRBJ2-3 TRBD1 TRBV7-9 CASTGQNKYTDTQYF TGTGCCAGCACGGGACAGAACAAATACACAGATACGCAGTATTTT
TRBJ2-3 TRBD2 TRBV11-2 CASSFGLISGRGADTQYF TGTGCCAGCAGCTTTGGATTGATCAGCGGGAGGGGTGCAGATACGCAGTATTTT
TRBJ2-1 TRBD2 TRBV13 CASSTGLAGVLRSYNEQFF TGTGCCAGCAGCACAGGACTAGCGGGAGTACTCCGGTCCTACAATGAGCAGTTCTTC
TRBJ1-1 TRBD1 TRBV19 CASSINRGWTEAFF TGTGCCAGTAGTATAAACAGGGGATGGACTGAAGCTTTCTTT
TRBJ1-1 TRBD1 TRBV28 CASSPPGTGNTEAFF TGTGCCAGCAGTCCGCCCGGGACAGGTAACACTGAAGCTTTCTTT
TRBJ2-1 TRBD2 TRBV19 CASSMTPGLAGLYNEQFF TGTGCCAGTAGTATGACCCCTGGCCTAGCGGGACTCTACAATGAGCAGTTCTTC
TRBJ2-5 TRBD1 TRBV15 CATKGQGGQETQYF TGTGCCACAAAGGGACAGGGAGGCCAAGAGACCCAGTACTTC
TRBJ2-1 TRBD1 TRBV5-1 CAHPGQGVFNEQFF TGCGCTCATCCGGGACAGGGGGTTTTTAATGAGCAGTTCTTC
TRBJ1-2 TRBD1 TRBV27 CASSLGQGASGYTF TGTGCCAGCAGCCTGGGACAGGGGGCATCTGGCTACACCTTC
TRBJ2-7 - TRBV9 CASSNRQDPNYEQYF TGTGCCAGCAGCAACAGACAGGACCCGAACTACGAGCAGTACTTC
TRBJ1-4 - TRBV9 CASSVGQTTNEKLFF TGTGCCAGCAGCGTAGGACAGACAACTAATGAAAAACTGTTTTTT
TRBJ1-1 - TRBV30 CAWSPRQASTEAFF TGTGCCTGGAGCCCACGACAGGCTAGCACTGAAGCTTTCTTT
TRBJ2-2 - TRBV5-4 CASSSLTGELFF TGTGCCAGCAGCTCTTTAACCGGGGAGCTGTTTTTT
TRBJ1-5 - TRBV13 CASSRRETNQPQHF TGTGCCAGCAGCCGTCGGGAGACCAATCAGCCCCAGCATTTT
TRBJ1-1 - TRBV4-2 CASSQGQNTEAFF TGTGCCAGCAGCCAGGGGCAGAACACTGAAGCTTTCTTT
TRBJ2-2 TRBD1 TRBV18 CASSYLGQGSGELFF TGTGCCAGCTCATACCTGGGACAGGGCAGCGGGGAGCTGTTTTTT
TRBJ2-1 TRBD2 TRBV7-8 CASSPTGAGGGGNEQFF TGTGCCAGCAGCCCCACGGGAGCGGGAGGGGGGGGCAATGAGCAGTTCTTC
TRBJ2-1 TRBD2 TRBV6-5 CASSRLASTYNEQFF TGTGCCAGCAGCAGACTAGCGAGTACATACAATGAGCAGTTCTTC
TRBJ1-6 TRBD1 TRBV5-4 CASSLGDSWNSPLHF TGTGCCAGCAGCTTGGGGGACAGTTGGAATTCCCCCCTCCACTTT
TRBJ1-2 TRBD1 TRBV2 CATSRQGAYGYTF TGTGCCACCTCCCGACAGGGGGCCTATGGCTACACCTTC
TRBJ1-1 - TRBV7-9 CASSLNTGNTEAFF TGTGCCAGCAGCTTAAATACAGGGAACACTGAAGCTTTCTTT
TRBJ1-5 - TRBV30 CAWSVQGGNQPQHF TGTGCCTGGAGTGTCCAAGGGGGCAATCAGCCCCAGCATTTT
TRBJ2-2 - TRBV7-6 CASSLVGHYTGELFF TGTGCCAGCAGCTTAGTCGGTCATTACACCGGGGAGCTGTTTTTT
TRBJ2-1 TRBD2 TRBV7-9 CATEPSGSSYNEQFF TGTGCCACTGAACCTAGCGGAAGCTCCTACAATGAGCAGTTCTTC
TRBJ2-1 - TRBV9 CASNRDYNEQFF TGTGCCAGCAATCGGGATTACAATGAGCAGTTCTTC
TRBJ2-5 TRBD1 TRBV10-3 CAISDPGTVRETQYF TGTGCCATCAGTGATCCCGGGACAGTACGGGAGACCCAGTACTTC
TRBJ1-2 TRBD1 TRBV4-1 CASSQGQRRETYGYTF TGCGCCAGCAGCCAGGGACAGCGAAGGGAAACCTACGGCTACACCTTC
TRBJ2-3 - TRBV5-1 CASSADNRHTQYF TGCGCCAGCAGCGCGGACAATAGGCATACGCAGTATTTT
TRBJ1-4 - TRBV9 CASSAFEQGLGEKLFF TGTGCCAGCAGCGCATTCGAACAGGGTTTAGGTGAAAAACTGTTTTTT
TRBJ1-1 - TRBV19 CASSIVGGNTEAFF TGTGCCAGTAGTATAGTGGGGGGAAACACTGAAGCTTTCTTT
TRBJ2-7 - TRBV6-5 CASSARPDSVYEQYF TGTGCCAGCAGTGCACGGCCCGACAGCGTCTACGAGCAGTACTTC
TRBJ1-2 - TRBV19 CASSPPSGYGYTF TGTGCCAGTAGTCCCCCTTCCGGCTATGGCTACACCTTC
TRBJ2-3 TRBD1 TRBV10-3 CAIRVGTGSSTDTQYF TGTGCCATCAGGGTCGGGACAGGTTCGAGCACAGATACGCAGTATTTT
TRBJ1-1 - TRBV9 CASSVEGQNTEAFF TGTGCCAGCAGCGTAGAAGGACAGAACACTGAAGCTTTCTTT
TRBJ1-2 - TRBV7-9 CASSPWAPGYTF TGTGCCAGCAGCCCGTGGGCTCCGGGCTACACCTTC
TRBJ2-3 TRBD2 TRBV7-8 CAGLAGGPGDTQYF TGTGCCGGACTAGCGGGAGGGCCTGGAGATACGCAGTATTTT
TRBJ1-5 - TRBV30 CAYSRDTYSNQPQHF TGTGCCTACTCGAGAGACACGTATAGCAATCAGCCCCAGCATTTT
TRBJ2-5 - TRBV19 CASSAYQETQYF TGTGCCAGTAGTGCGTACCAAGAGACCCAGTACTTC
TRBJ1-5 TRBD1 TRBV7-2 CASSLVGGGDQPQHF TGTGCCAGCAGCTTAGTAGGGGGCGGGGATCAGCCCCAGCATTTT
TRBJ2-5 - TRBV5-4 CASSGRGWRESQETQYF TGTGCCAGCAGCGGTCGAGGTTGGCGGGAAAGTCAAGAGACCCAGTACTTC